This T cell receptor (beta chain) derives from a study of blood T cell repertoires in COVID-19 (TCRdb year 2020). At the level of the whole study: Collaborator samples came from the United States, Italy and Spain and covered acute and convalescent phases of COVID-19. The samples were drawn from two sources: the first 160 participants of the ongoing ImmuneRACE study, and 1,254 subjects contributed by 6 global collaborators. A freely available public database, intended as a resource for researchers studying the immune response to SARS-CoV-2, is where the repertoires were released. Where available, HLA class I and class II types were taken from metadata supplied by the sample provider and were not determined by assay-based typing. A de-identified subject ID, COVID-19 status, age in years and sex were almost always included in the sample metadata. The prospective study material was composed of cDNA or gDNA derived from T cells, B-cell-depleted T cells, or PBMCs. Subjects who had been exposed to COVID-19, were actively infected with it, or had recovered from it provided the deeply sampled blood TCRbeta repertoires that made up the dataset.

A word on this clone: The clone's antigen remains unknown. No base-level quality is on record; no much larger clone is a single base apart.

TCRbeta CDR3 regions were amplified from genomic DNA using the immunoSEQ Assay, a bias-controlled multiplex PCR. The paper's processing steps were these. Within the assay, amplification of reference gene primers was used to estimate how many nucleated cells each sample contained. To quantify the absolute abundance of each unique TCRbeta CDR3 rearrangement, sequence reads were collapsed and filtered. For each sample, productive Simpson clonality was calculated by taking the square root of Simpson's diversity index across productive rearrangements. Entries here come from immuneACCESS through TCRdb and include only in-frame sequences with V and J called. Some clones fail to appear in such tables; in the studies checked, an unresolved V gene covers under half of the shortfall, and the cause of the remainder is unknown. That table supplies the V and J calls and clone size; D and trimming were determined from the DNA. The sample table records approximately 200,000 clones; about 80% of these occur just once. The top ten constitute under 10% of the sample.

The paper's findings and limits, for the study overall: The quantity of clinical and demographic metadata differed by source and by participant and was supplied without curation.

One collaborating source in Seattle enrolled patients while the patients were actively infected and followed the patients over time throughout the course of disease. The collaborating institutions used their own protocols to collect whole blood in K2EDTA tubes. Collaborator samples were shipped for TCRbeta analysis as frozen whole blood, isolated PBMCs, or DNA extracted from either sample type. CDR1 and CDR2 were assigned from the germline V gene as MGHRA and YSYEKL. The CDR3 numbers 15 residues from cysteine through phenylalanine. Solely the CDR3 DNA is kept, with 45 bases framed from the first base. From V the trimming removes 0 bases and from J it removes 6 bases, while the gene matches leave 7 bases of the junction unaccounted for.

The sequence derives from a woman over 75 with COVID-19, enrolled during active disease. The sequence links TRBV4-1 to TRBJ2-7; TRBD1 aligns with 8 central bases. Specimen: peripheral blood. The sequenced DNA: TGCGCCAGCAGCCAAGATCTTACAGGGGGGTTCGAGCAGTACTTC. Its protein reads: CASSQDLTGGFEQYF.